This TCR beta chain came from a study of shared T cell receptors in the human thymus. Assay: immunoSEQ multiplex PCR; the TCRdb copy retains only in-frame clones and omits some. The table has approximately 760,000 clones, approximately 85% seen once. Note on this clone: In the same sample, other DNA sequences code for this CDR3.

Germline V CDR1 and CDR2: MNHEY, SMNVEV (reference sequence). V shed 3 bases and J shed 1 base, with 6 bases lying between them. This CDR3 is 13 amino acids long. This sample was also put to use in a study of human thymus T cells. That study adds: Thymic tissue was derived from resections collected during corrective heart surgery. Thymic and blood repertoires appeared to carry a bias in their V and J gene usage. Related research described strongly overlapping thymic repertoires in unrelated people.

The chain has TRBV27 and TRBJ1-1; D is uncertain. This TCR came from a girl under three years old with a congenital heart defect. The sequenced sample consisted of thymocytes. The chain's CDR3 is CASSLRGNTEAFF. For the CDR3, the DNA is TGTGCCAGCAGTTTGCGGGGGAACACTGAAGCTTTCTTT.